This T cell receptor (beta chain) appears in the sequencing data of a study of blood T cell repertoires in COVID-19. Trimming took off 1 base at V and 2 bases at J, with 5 bases between the two ends. The germline V gene has CDR1 SEHNR and CDR2 FQNEAQ (reference sequence). The CDR3 spans 13 residues. In the original processing: Amplification with reference gene primers provided the estimates of nucleated cell counts. Repertoires were generated with immunoSEQ multiplex PCR, while TCRdb's copy carries only in-frame clones and drops some. The V and J calls and clone size come from that table; D and trimming were worked out from the DNA. The sample yields over 350,000 clones, about 86% seen once. A word on this clone: The sample holds other DNA sequences that translate to the same CDR3.

The participants were between about 18 and 95 years old and came from about two dozen US areas. Categorization into cohorts depended on clinical history that participants reported. Recovered status in Cohort 3 required two negative PCRs, clearance, or symptom resolution. This TCR was sampled from a woman in her forties or fifties who had recovered from COVID-19. The sequencing sample was made of PBMCs or T cells enriched from blood (not recorded which). This chain connects TRBV7-9 to TRBJ2-5; no definite D call. The CDR3 sequence is CASSLGQQETQYF. The DNA of the CDR3 is TGTGCCAGCAGCTTAGGTCAGCAAGAGACCCAGTACTTC.